This T cell receptor (beta chain) was captured by sequencing in a study of beta chain features in type 1 diabetes. Expressed TCRB transcripts were sequenced after all isolated RNA was converted to cDNA. TCRdb keeps only in-frame clones here, not all; method: immunoSEQ multiplex PCR. Counted here are 350,000 to 400,000 clones, roughly 15% occurring once; the ten biggest clones make up roughly 0.019%. Markers CD45RO/CCR7/CD25/CD127/CD95/CD27 served to sort CD4+ naive, central memory, regulatory and stem cell-like memory cells. CDR3 size: 13 residues. Germline assignment: CDR1 SNHLY and CDR2 FYNNEI. Trimming removed 7 bases from V and 8 bases from J, with 17 bases in between. This clone turned up a few times.

The chain employs TRBV2 and TRBJ1-2, with a weak D call TRBD1 (5 bases). The clonotype was recovered from a young woman in good health. The source material was naive CD4+ T cells from blood. CDR3 protein: CASTSGPGGGYTF. The CDR3 DNA follows: TGTGCCAGCACTTCAGGGCCGGGAGGAGGCTACACCTTC.